The clone carrying this T cell receptor beta chain was detected only once. V was pared by 4 bases and J by 0 bases, with 11 bases between. This CDR3 has 15 amino acids. Germline CDR1 and CDR2: LNHDA and SQIVND (reference sequence). This sample stems from a study of blood T cell repertoires in COVID-19. Study-level background: The samples span acute and convalescent COVID-19 from the United States, Italy and Spain.

Clones were sequenced by immunoSEQ multiplex PCR, and TCRdb holds only the in-frame ones, with some missing. This sample carries approximately 280,000 clones, 85% of them seen once, and the ten largest clones take about 2.5%. Sequencing was performed on PBMCs or T cells enriched from blood (not recorded which). The sequence derives from a woman in her forties or fifties who had recovered from COVID-19. The chain joins TRBV19 to TRBJ2-3; TRBD2 might be the D (5 bases). The CDR3 DNA reads as TGTGCCAGTAGTAACCCCCGGACTAGCACAGATACGCAGTATTTT. Translation: CASSNPRTSTDTQYF.